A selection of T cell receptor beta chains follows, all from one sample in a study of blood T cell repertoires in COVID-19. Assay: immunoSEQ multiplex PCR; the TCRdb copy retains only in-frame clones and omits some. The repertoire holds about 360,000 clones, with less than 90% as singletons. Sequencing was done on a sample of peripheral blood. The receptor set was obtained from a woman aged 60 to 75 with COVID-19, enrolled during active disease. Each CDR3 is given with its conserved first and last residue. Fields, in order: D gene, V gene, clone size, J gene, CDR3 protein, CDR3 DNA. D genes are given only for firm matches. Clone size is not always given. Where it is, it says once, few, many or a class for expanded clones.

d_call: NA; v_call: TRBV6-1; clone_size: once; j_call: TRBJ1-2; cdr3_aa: CASSDTGTKHHGYTF; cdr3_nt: TGTGCCAGCAGTGACACCGGGACTAAACACCATGGCTACACCTTC
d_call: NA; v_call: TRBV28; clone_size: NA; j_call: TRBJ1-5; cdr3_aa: CASSYYSQPQHF; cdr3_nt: TGTGCCAGCAGCTATTATAGTCAGCCCCAGCATTTT
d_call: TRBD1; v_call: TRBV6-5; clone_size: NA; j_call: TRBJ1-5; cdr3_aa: CASSLGQGEQPQHF; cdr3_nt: TGTGCCAGCAGTCTAGGACAGGGTGAACAGCCCCAGCATTTT
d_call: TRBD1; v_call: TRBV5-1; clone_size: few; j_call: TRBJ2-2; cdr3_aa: CASDPGQGAGELFF; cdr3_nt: TGCGCCAGCGACCCGGGACAGGGGGCCGGGGAGCTGTTTTTT
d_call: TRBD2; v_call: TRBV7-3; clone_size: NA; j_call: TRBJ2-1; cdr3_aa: CASSLTGSGDYNEQFF; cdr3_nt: TGTGCCAGCAGCTTAACGGGTAGCGGGGACTACAATGAGCAGTTCTTC
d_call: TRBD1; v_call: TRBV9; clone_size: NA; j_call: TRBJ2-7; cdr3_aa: CASSKGQGAYEQYF; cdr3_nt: TGTGCCAGCAGCAAGGGACAGGGGGCCTACGAGCAGTACTTC
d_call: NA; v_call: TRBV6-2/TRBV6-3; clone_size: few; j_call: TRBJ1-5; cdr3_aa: CASSSRTAEQPQHF; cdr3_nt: TGTGCCAGCAGCTCCCGGACAGCGGAACAGCCCCAGCATTTT
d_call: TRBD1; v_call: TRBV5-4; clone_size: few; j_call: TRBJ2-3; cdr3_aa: CASSAGQGRDTQYF; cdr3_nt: TGTGCCAGCAGCGCTGGACAGGGGAGAGATACGCAGTATTTT
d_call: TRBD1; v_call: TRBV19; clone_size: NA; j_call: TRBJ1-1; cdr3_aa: CASSIGQGIEAFF; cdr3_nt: TGTGCCAGTAGTATAGGACAGGGTATCGAAGCTTTCTTT
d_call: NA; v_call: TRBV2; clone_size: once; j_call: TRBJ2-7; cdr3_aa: CASTLKGGAPYEQYF; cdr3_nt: TGTGCCAGCACCCTAAAAGGCGGAGCTCCCTACGAGCAGTACTTC
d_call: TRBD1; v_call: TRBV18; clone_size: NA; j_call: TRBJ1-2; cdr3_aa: CASSRETGASDGYTF; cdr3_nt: TGTGCCAGCTCACGAGAGACAGGGGCTTCGGATGGCTACACCTTC
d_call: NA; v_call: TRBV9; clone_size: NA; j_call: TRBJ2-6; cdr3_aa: CASSVGRLSGANVLTF; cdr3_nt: TGTGCCAGCAGCGTGGGGCGCCTCTCTGGGGCCAACGTCCTGACTTTC
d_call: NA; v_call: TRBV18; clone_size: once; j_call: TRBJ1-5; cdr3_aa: CASSSARTATWVEPQHF; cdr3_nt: TGTGCCAGCTCATCCGCCCGGACAGCGACCTGGGTTGAGCCCCAGCATTTT
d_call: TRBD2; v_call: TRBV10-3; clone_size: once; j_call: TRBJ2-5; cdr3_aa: CAISEAAGETQYF; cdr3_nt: TGTGCCATCAGTGAGGCAGCGGGGGAGACCCAGTACTTC
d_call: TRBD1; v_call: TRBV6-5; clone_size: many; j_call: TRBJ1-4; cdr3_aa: CASFRPQGAGEKLFF; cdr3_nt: TGTGCCAGCTTTCGCCCGCAGGGGGCGGGTGAAAAACTGTTTTTT
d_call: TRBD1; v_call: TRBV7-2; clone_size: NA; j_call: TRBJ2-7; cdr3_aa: CASSLARGNEQYF; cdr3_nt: TGTGCCAGCAGCTTAGCCAGGGGGAATGAGCAGTACTTC
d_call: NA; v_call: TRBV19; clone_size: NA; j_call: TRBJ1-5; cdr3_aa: CASSISVGNQPQHF; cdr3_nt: TGTGCCAGTAGTATTAGTGTTGGCAATCAGCCCCAGCATTTT
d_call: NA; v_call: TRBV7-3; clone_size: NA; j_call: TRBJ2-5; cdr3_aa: CASSSGPEETQYF; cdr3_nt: TGTGCCAGCAGCTCTGGGCCAGAAGAGACCCAGTACTTC
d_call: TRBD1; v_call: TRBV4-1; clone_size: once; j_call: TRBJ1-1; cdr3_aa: CASSPRGRAEAFF; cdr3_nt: TGCGCCAGCAGCCCCAGGGGGCGGGCTGAAGCTTTCTTT
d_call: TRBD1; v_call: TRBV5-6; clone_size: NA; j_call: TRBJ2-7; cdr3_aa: CASSPGTGRNPYEQYF; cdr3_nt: TGTGCCAGCAGTCCCGGGACAGGGAGGAACCCCTACGAGCAGTACTTC
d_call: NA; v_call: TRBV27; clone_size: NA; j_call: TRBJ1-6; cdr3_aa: CASSFGSDNSPLHF; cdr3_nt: TGTGCCAGCAGTTTCGGGTCAGATAATTCACCCCTCCACTTT
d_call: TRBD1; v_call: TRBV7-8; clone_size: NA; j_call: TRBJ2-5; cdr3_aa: CASSLWGTGPQETQYF; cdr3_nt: TGTGCCAGCAGCTTATGGGGGACAGGGCCCCAAGAGACCCAGTACTTC
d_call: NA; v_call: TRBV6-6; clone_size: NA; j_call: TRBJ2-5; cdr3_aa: CASSRDFETQYF; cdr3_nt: TGTGCCAGCAGTAGGGACTTCGAGACCCAGTACTTC
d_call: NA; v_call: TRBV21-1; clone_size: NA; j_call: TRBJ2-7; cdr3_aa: CASSIKLQYF; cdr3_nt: TGTGCCAGCAGCATCAAACTGCAGTACTTC
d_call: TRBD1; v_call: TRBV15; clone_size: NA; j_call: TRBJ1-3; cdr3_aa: CATSLTGGFGNTIYF; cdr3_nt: TGTGCCACCAGTTTGACAGGGGGCTTTGGAAACACCATATATTTT
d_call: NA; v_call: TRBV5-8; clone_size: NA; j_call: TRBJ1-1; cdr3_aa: CASRGTEAFF; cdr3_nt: TGTGCCAGCCGGGGCACTGAAGCTTTCTTT
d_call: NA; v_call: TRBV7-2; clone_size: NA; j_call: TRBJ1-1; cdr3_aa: CVSSMDRKNTEAFF; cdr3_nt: TGTGTCAGCAGCATGGACAGAAAGAACACTGAAGCTTTCTTT
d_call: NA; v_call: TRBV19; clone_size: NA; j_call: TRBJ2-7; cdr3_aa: CASSLSRGGTYEQYF; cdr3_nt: TGTGCCAGTAGTTTATCCAGGGGCGGCACCTACGAGCAGTACTTC
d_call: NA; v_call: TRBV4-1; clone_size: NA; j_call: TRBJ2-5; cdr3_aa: CASSQTGETQYF; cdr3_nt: TGCGCCAGCAGCCAAACAGGCGAGACCCAGTACTTC
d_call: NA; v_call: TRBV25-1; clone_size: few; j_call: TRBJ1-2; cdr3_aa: CASSDPLLQGGYGYTF; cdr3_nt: TGTGCCAGCAGTGATCCCCTCCTACAGGGAGGGTATGGCTACACCTTC
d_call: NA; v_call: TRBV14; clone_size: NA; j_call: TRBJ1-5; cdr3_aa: CASSQDLGQPQHF; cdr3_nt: TGTGCCAGCAGCCAAGACCTAGGTCAGCCCCAGCATTTT
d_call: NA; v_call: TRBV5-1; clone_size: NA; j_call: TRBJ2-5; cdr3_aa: CASSLAVLGAETQYF; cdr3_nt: TGCGCCAGCAGCTTGGCAGTATTGGGGGCGGAGACCCAGTACTTC
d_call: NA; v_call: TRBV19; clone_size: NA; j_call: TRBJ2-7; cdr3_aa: CASSRRVEGEQYF; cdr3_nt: TGTGCCAGTAGTCGCCGGGTTGAGGGCGAGCAGTACTTC
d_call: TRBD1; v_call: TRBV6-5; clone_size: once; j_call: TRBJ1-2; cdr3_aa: CASRSGQGKGGYTF; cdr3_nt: TGTGCCAGCAGATCCGGACAGGGGAAAGGTGGCTACACCTTC
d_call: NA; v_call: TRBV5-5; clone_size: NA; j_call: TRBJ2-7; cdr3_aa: CASSLLGGPYEQYF; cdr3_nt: TGTGCCAGCAGCTTGCTCGGGGGACCCTACGAGCAGTACTTC
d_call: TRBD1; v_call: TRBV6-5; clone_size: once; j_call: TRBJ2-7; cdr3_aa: CASSSTGTGGYEQYF; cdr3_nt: TGTGCCAGCAGTTCGACCGGGACAGGGGGTTACGAGCAGTACTTC
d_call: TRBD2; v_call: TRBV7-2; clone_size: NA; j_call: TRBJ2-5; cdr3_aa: CASSFQAGGRETQYF; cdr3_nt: TGTGCCAGCAGCTTCCAAGCGGGGGGGCGGGAGACCCAGTACTTC
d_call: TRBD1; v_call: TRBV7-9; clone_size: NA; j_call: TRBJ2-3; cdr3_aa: CASSPGQGPADTQYF; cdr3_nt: TGTGCCAGCAGCCCGGGACAGGGGCCGGCAGATACGCAGTATTTT
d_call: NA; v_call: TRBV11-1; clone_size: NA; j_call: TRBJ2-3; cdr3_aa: CASSLRARVTDTQYF; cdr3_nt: TGTGCCAGCAGCTTACGGGCCAGGGTCACAGATACGCAGTATTTT
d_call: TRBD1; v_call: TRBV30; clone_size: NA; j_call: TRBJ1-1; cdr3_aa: CAGEQGVTEAFF; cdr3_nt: TGTGCCGGCGAGCAGGGGGTAACTGAAGCTTTCTTT
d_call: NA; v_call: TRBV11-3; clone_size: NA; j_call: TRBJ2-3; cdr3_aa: CASSFVSDTQYF; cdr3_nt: TGTGCCAGCAGCTTCGTTTCAGATACGCAGTATTTT